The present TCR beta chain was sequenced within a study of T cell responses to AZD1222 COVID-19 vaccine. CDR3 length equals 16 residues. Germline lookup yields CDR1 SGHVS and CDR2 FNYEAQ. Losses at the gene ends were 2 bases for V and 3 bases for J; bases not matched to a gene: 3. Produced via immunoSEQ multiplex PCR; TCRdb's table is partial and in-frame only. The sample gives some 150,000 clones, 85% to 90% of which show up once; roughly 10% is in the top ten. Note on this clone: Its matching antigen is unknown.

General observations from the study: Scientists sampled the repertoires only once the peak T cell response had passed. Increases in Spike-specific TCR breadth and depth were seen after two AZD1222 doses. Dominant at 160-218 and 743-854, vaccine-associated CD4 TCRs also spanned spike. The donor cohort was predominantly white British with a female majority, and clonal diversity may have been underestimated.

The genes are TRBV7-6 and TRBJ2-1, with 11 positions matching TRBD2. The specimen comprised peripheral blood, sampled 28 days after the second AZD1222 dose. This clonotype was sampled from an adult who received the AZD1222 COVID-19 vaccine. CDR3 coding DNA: TGTGCCAGCAGCTTACTCGGGACTAGCGGCTACAATGAGCAGTTCTTC. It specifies CASSLLGTSGYNEQFF.